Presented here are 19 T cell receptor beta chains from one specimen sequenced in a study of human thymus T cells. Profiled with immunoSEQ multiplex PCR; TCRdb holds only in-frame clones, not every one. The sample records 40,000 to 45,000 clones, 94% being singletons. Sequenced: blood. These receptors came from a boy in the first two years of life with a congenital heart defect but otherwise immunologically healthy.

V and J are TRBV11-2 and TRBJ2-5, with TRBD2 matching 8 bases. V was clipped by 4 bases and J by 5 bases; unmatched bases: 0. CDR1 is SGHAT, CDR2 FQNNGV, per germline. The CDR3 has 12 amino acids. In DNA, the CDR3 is TGTGCCAGCAGCTGGACTAGCGAGACCCAGTACTTC. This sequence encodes CASSWTSETQYF.

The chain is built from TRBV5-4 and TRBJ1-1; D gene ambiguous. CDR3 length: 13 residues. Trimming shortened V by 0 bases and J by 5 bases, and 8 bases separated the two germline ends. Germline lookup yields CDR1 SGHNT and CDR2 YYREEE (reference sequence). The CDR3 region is CASSLDPGTEAFF. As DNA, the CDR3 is TGTGCCAGCAGCTTGGACCCCGGGACTGAAGCTTTCTTT.

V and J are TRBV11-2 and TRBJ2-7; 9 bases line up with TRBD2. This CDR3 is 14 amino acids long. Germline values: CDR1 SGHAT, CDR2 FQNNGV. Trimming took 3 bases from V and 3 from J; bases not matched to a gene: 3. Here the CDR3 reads CASSLSGGNYEQYF. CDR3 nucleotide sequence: TGTGCCAGCAGCTTGAGCGGGGGGAACTACGAGCAGTACTTC.

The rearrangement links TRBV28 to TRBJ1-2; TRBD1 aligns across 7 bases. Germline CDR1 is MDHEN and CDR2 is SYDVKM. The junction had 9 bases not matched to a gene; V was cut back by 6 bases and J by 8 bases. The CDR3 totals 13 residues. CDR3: CASRDRLQGGYTF. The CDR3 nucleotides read TGTGCCAGCAGGGACAGGCTCCAGGGGGGCTACACCTTC.

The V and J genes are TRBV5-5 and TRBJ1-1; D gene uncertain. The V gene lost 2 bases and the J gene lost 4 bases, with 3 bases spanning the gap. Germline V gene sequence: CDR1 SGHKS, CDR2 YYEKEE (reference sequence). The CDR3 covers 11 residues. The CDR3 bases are TGTGCCAGCAGCTTCAGCACTGAAGCTTTCTTT. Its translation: CASSFSTEAFF.

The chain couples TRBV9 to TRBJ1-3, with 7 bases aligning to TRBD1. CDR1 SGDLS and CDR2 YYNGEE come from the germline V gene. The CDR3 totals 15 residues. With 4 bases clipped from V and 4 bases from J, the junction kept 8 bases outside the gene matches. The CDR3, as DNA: TGTGCCAGCAGCCAGGGACAGTCTTGGGGAAACACCATATATTTT. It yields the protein CASSQGQSWGNTIYF.

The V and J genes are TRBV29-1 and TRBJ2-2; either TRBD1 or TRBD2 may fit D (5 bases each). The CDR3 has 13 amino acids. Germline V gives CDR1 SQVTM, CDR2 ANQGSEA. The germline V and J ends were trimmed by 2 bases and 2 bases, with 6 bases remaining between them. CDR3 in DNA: TGCAGCGTTGAATGGGACAACACCGGGGAGCTGTTTTTT. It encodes CSVEWDNTGELFF.

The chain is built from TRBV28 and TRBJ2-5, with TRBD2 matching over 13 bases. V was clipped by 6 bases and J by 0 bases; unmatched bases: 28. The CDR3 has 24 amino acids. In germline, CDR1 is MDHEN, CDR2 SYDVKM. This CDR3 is CASRLFPITSGGARNTPDQETQYF. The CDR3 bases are TGTGCCAGCAGACTCTTCCCCATAACTAGCGGGGGGGCAAGAAATACCCCGGACCAAGAGACCCAGTACTTC.

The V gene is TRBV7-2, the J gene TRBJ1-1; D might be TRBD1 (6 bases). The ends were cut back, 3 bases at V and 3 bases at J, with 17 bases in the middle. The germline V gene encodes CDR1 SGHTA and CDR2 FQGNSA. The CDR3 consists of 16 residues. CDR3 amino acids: CASSFMGGARDTEAFF. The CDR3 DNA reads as TGTGCCAGCAGCTTTATGGGGGGCGCGAGGGACACTGAAGCTTTCTTT.

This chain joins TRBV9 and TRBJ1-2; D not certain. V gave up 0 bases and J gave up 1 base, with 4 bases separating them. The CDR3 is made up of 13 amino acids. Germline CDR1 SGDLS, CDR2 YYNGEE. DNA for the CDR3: TGTGCCAGCAGCGTAGCAAATAACTATGGCTACACCTTC. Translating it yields CASSVANNYGYTF.

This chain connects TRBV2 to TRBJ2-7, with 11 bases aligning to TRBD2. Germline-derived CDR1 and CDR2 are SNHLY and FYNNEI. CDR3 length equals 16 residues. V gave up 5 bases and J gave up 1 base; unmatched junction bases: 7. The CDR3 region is CASSPTSGAFSYEQYF. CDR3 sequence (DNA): TGTGCCAGCAGTCCGACTAGCGGGGCCTTTTCCTACGAGCAGTACTTC.

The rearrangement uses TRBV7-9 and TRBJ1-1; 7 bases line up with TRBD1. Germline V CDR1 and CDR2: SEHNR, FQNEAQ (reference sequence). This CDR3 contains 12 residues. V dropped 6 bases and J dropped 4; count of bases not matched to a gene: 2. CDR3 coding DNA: TGTGCCAGCAGTCCAGGGGGCACTGAAGCTTTCTTT. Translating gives CASSPGGTEAFF.

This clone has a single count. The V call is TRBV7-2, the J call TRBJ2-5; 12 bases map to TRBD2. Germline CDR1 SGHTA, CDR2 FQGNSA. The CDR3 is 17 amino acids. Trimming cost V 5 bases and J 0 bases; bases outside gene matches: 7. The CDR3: CASSPRRLAGDQETQYF. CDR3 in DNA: TGTGCCAGCAGCCCGCGCCGACTAGCGGGGGACCAAGAGACCCAGTACTTC.

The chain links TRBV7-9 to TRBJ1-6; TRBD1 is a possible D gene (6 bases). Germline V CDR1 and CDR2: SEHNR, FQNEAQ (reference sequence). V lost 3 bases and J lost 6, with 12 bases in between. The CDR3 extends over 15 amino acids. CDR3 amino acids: CASSLRGHPNSPLHF. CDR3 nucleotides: TGTGCCAGCAGCTTGAGGGGACACCCTAATTCACCCCTCCACTTT.

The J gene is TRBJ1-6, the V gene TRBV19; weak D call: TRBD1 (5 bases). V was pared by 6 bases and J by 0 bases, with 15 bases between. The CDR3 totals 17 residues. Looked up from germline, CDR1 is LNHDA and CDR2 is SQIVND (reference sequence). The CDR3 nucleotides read TGTGCCAGTAGGGGGGGTAGGTCGAGCTCCTATAATTCACCCCTCCACTTT. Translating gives CASRGGRSSSYNSPLHF.

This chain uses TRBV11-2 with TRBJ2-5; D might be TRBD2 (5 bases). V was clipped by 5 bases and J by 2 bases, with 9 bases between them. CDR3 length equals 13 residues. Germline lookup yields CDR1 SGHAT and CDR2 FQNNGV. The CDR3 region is CASSPRLQETQYF. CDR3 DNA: TGTGCCAGCAGCCCGAGACTACAAGAGACCCAGTACTTC.

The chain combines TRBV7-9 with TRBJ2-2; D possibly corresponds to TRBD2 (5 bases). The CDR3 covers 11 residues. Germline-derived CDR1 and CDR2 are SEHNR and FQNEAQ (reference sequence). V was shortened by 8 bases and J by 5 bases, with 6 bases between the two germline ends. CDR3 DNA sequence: TGTGCCAGCTCGGGAACCGGGGAGCTGTTTTTT. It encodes CASSGTGELFF.

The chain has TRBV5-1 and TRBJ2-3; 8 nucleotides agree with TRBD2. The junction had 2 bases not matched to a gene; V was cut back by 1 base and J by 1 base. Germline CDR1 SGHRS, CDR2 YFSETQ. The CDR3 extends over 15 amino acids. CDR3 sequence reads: CASSLPAGGTDTQYF. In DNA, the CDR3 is TGCGCCAGCAGCTTGCCAGCGGGGGGCACAGATACGCAGTATTTT.

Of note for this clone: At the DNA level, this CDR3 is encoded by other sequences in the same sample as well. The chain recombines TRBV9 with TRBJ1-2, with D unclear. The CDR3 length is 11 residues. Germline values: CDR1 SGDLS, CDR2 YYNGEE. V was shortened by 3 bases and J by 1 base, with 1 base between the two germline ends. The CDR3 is CASSDNYGYTF. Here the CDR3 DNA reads TGTGCCAGCAGCGATAACTATGGCTACACCTTC.